The T cell receptor beta chain described here comes from a study of shared clonotypes between healthy human individuals (dated by TCRdb to 2018 to 2020). Some background on the complete study: A couple of women and a few men aged 18 to 49 years were included in the cohort. For each donor, CD4 naive and CD4 memory were each run on three plates, CD8 naive on two plates, and CD8 memory on one plate. Blood TCR repertoires of several healthy adults were deeply sequenced to estimate repertoire size and the extent of clonotype sharing between individuals. To increase sequencing depth and limit assay-specific biases, different laboratories used diverse techniques to prepare libraries and sequence TCR repertoires. Per donor, leukapheresis produced somewhere between about 0.85 and 10 billion PBMCs. Beyond this particular receptor, the publication reports: Incomplete sequencing was indicated by rarefaction of sorted-subset datasets, despite the large sequencing depth. Compared with non-shared clonotypes, the clonotypes found in all four sorted-subset donors had higher generation probabilities. Because the study included a small number of donors, the genetic and exposure-history diversity represented was limited. Across a few donors, approximately 4.6% of naive CD4, 3% to 4% of naive CD8, around 2.1% of memory CD4, and approximately 0.4% of memory CD8 clonotypes were shared. Pairwise subsampling indicated that sequencing depth was expected to affect the degree of clonotype sharing among donors. Sampling was limited to blood, and TCR repertoires in tissue likely differ from TCR repertoires in blood. Estimated clonotype richness was generally larger for naive than for memory subsets.

Sequences MDHEN (CDR1) and SYDVKM (CDR2) are obtained from the germline V gene. There are 20 amino acids in the CDR3, from cysteine to phenylalanine inclusive. Only the CDR3 DNA is retained, 60 bases long and in frame from the first base. From V the trimming removes 6 bases and from J it removes 7 bases, while the gene matches leave 26 bases of the junction unaccounted for. Points on this clone: Its antigen target is currently unknown. Per-base qualities were not stored, and no clone one base away is much larger.

Healthy HIV-negative adults with no recently reported acute infections or vaccinations were included as donors. Every donor was a Caucasian adult residing in Nashville, Tennessee, USA. CD4+ T cells were enriched through magnetic negative selection, after which naive cells were positively selected on CD45RA and the remaining negative fraction served as the memory subset. Blood was obtained by leukapheresis, after which PBMCs were separated by Ficoll-Histopaque density gradient centrifugation and cryopreserved in liquid nitrogen vapor phase. Analytical flow cytometry was used to check the purity and quantity of each magnetically sorted T cell population. From each sorted fraction, genomic DNA was isolated and quantified by UV absorbance on a Nanodrop 2000c. Using the deep immunoSEQ assay, multiplex PCR amplified TCR CDR3 regions from genomic DNA. Extracted genomic DNA from each cell subset was distributed evenly across all wells of several immunoSEQ 96-well plates, and each plate was treated as a replicate. For sorted subsets, each replicate PCR was loaded with 200 ng genomic DNA, equivalent to roughly 30,000 T cell genomes. Purified libraries were measured with a Qubit 3.0 fluorometer, size-checked on a Bioanalyzer 2100, and measured again with the KAPA Library Quantification kit. A separate single-read 150-cycle Illumina NextSeq 550 flow cell was used to sequence each immunoSEQ 96-well plate. As for the authors' bioinformatics: Because the immunoSEQ output included only junctional sequences and no quality scores, the filtering could not be the same as the filtering used for full-length reads. Sequences were annotated with PyIR, a Python wrapper for IgBLAST v1.9, using IMGT germline references to assign V/J genes and CDR3. Reads were filtered out if the reads had weak V/J assignments (E-value above 1e-6), no CDR3, stop codons, out-of-frame junctions, or ambiguous translated residues. V3J clonotypes were defined by identical inferred V gene, J gene, and CDR3 amino acid sequence. Percentage overlap between repertoires was calculated by dividing the number of shared unique clonotypes by the size of the smaller repertoire. Richness of each repertoire was evaluated using RTK rarefaction, the Chao1 estimator, and Recon v2.1 estimates of unobserved clonotypes. OLGA was used to compute generation probabilities for all TCRbeta clonotypes that the gDNA method yielded from a few donors. TCRdb stores this immuneACCESS table with in-frame sequences only. Part of the clones is absent; in the studies checked, under half of the shortfall reflects unresolved V genes, and no reason is known for the rest. That table supplies the V and J calls and clone size; D and trimming were determined from the DNA. A total of 2 million to 2.5 million clones appear in this sample, roughly 93% of them only once. The ten top clones hold 0.39% of the sample.

Sample: naive CD4+ T cells from PBMCs. What the cell subset or site label conveys for this sample: CD45RA+ positively selected. The receptor comes from a man aged 18 to 29 in good health. Some clones in this sample may be carry-over from other donors' samples. The chain couples TRBV28 to TRBJ2-7; TRBD2 matches 11 bases in the middle. The CDR3 loop reads CASRTSPPTSGIGGWREQYF. The DNA sequence is as follows: TGTGCCAGCAGAACCTCGCCCCCGACTAGCGGGATCGGGGGGTGGAGAGAGCAGTACTTC.